Below are 30 T cell receptor beta chains sequenced from a single sample in a study of graft-versus-host responses after intestinal transplantation. Intraepithelial plus lamina propria lymphocytes were released by processing graft tissue. Measured with immunoSEQ multiplex PCR; TCRdb has only the in-frame clones, and not every one. The sample carries 29,000 or so clones, over 60% recorded once. The sequences come from ileum tissue, collected 98 days after intestinal transplantation. These TCRs come from a human patient who received an intestinal transplant, so some T cells may come from the graft donor.

V is TRBV9 and J is TRBJ1-1; 10 bases align to TRBD1. The CDR3 is made up of 16 amino acids. V was pared by 0 bases and J by 5 bases, with 7 bases of the junction left unmatched. Germline V lookup: CDR1 SGDLS, CDR2 YYNGEE. CDR3 DNA: TGTGCCAGCAGCGTAGGTATAGGGACAGGGGTTACTGAAGCTTTCTTT. This gives the protein CASSVGIGTGVTEAFF.

The CDR3 DNA reads as TGTGCCAGCACCCCACGAGGTGGGGGACCCCTCCACTTT. It encodes CASTPRGGGPLHF. The genes are TRBV11-3 and TRBJ1-6; a weak D match, TRBD1 (5 bases). This CDR3 has 13 amino acids. The germline gives CDR1 SGHNT, CDR2 YENEEA. V lost 7 bases to trimming and J lost 12 bases, with 16 bases between them.

This clone was observed once. This chain connects TRBV2 to TRBJ1-5; weak D call: TRBD1 (5 bases). From germline, CDR1 is SNHLY and CDR2 FYNNEI. Trimming left V 7 bases short and J 4 bases short, with 17 bases between. This CDR3 has 15 residues. CDR3: CASTGDGNGNQPQHF. CDR3 DNA sequence: TGTGCCAGCACCGGGGACGGGAATGGGAATCAGCCCCAGCATTTT.

The rearrangement joins TRBV12-5 to TRBJ2-1; 9 bases are shared with TRBD2. The CDR3 sequence is 17 residues long. V trimming: 3 bases; J trimming: 0 bases; junction bases outside the gene matches: 6. Germline lookup yields CDR1 LGHNT and CDR2 FRNRAP. The DNA of the CDR3 is TGTGCTAGTGGTTTTCTAGCGGGGAAGAGCTCCTACAATGAGCAGTTCTTC. It translates to CASGFLAGKSSYNEQFF.

The chain couples TRBV7-3 to TRBJ2-3; TRBD2 agrees at 7 bases. Germline CDR1 reads SGHTA; CDR2 reads FQGTGA. Losses at the gene ends were 2 bases for V and 4 bases for J; bases not matched to a gene: 6. This CDR3 region has 15 residues. CDR3 residues: CASSLFGGRPDTQYF. Written as DNA, the CDR3 is TGTGCCAGCAGCTTATTCGGGGGGAGGCCAGATACGCAGTATTTT.

The chain carries TRBV28 and TRBJ2-5; D not resolved. Germline-derived CDR1 and CDR2 are MDHEN and SYDVKM. V was shortened by 4 bases and J by 5 bases, with 14 bases between the two germline ends. The CDR3 length is 14 residues. This CDR3 reads CASSSSFMWETQYF. The CDR3, as DNA: TGTGCCAGCAGTTCTAGTTTCATGTGGGAGACCCAGTACTTC. The entire variable domain, with the rest obtained from reference TRBV28 and TRBJ2-5, is as follows: DVKVTQSSRYLVKRTGEKVFLECVQDMDHENMFWYRQDPGLGLRLIYFSYDVKMKEKGDIPEGYSVSREKKERFSLILESASTNQTSMYLCASSSSFMWETQYFGPGTRLLVL.

The chain has TRBV30 and TRBJ2-7, with D possibly matching TRBD1 (6 bases). The CDR3 length is 13 residues. Looked up from germline, CDR1 is GTSNPN and CDR2 is SVGIG (reference sequence). The CDR3 here is CACGQTNSYEQYF. The DNA for the CDR3 is TGTGCTTGTGGACAGACTAACTCCTACGAGCAGTACTTC.

The V gene is TRBV5-5, the J gene TRBJ2-7; TRBD1 matches at 7 bases. Trimming at V came to 2 bases and at J to 5 bases, leaving 1 base not matched to a gene. This CDR3 is 12 amino acids long. Germline CDR1 SGHKS, CDR2 YYEKEE (reference sequence). The CDR3 DNA follows: TGTGCCAGCAGCTTACAGGGGAACGAGCAGTACTTC. It codes for CASSLQGNEQYF.

This clone has more than one count but fewer than ten. Other DNA sequences within the sample encode an identical CDR3. The genes are TRBV6-5 and TRBJ2-1, with 10 bases fitting TRBD2. The V gene end was trimmed by 5 bases and the J gene end by 5 bases; junction bases not matched to a gene: 6. The CDR3 has 15 amino acids. Per the germline V gene, CDR1 is MNHEY and CDR2 is SVGAGI. The CDR3: CASSPAGGPNNEQFF. In nucleotides, the CDR3 is TGTGCCAGCAGTCCAGCGGGGGGGCCGAACAATGAGCAGTTCTTC.

This rearrangement joins TRBV30 to TRBJ2-2; D is uncertain. CDR1 is GTSNPN and CDR2 is SVGIG in the germline V gene (reference sequence). This CDR3 is 12 amino acids long. V shed 0 bases and J shed 7 bases, with 6 bases lying between them. In DNA form, the CDR3 reads TGTGCCTGGAGTGTATCCGTCGGGGAGCTGTTTTTT. Protein product: CAWSVSVGELFF.

The V and J genes are TRBV9 and TRBJ2-1, with 13 positions matching TRBD2. The CDR3 spans 20 residues. Losses at the gene ends were 0 bases for V and 4 bases for J; bases not matched to a gene: 13. The germline V gene has CDR1 SGDLS and CDR2 YYNGEE. CDR3 amino acids: CASSVGPGGTSGDLYNEQFF. In DNA form, the CDR3 reads TGTGCCAGCAGCGTAGGGCCAGGAGGGACTAGCGGGGATTTATACAATGAGCAGTTCTTC.

CDR3 coding DNA: TGTGCCAGCAGCCTAGGGACAGGGATGAGGAGTGAGCAGTTCTTC. It specifies CASSLGTGMRSEQFF. The chain uses TRBV5-4 and TRBJ2-1, with 9 bases fitting TRBD1. The V segment lost 4 bases and the J segment 9 bases; nucleotides outside the gene matches: 11. This CDR3 is built from 15 residues. Germline CDR1 SGHNT, CDR2 YYREEE (reference sequence).

This clone was counted between two and nine times. The chain joins TRBV25-1 to TRBJ1-2; D gene uncertain. Germline loops: CDR1 MGHDK, CDR2 SYGVNS. The length of the CDR3 is 13 residues. The V and J ends lost 4 bases and 3 bases respectively, with 9 bases between them. In nucleotides, the CDR3 is TGTGCCAGCAGTGGGTATTCTCACTATGGCTACACCTTC. Protein: CASSGYSHYGYTF.

V gene TRBV30 combines with J gene TRBJ2-7, with 9 nucleotides matching TRBD1. Germline loops: CDR1 GTSNPN, CDR2 SVGIG (reference sequence). This CDR3 contains 13 residues. V lost 0 bases and J lost 4; bases outside the gene matches: 1. CDR3 coding DNA: TGTGCCTGGAGTGTAGACAGGGGGTACGAGCAGTACTTC. As protein: CAWSVDRGYEQYF.

The chain joins TRBV6-1 to TRBJ1-3; D is unresolved. Trimming removed 1 base from V and 4 bases from J, with 8 bases in between. The CDR3 is made up of 14 amino acids. CDR1 and CDR2 (germline): MNHNS, SASEGT. DNA for the CDR3: TGTGCCAGCAGTGAAGGCACGACGGGAAACACCATATATTTT. The encoded protein is CASSEGTTGNTIYF.

This clone was found a few times. J is TRBJ1-2 and V is TRBV7-2; D not resolved. V lost 6 bases, J lost 0 bases, and 17 bases lay in between. CDR3 length equals 16 residues. Per germline, CDR1 SGHTA and CDR2 FQGNSA. The CDR3 loop is CASRSTPVGANYGYTF. The CDR3 nucleotides read TGTGCCAGCAGGTCCACCCCGGTGGGAGCTAACTATGGCTACACCTTC.

The gene calls are TRBV15 and TRBJ2-1, with D tentatively TRBD2 (5 bases). Germline CDR1 is LNHNV and CDR2 is YYDKDF (reference sequence). The CDR3 runs to 15 residues. V was trimmed by 2 bases and J by 7 bases, leaving 15 bases between them. The CDR3 nucleotides are TGTGCCACCAGCAGAACCCGGCAACCGGGGAATGAGCAGTTCTTC. It encodes CATSRTRQPGNEQFF.

The gene calls are TRBV20-1 and TRBJ2-7, with D unclear. The CDR3 has 9 amino acids. The V and J ends lost 4 bases and 7 bases respectively, with 5 bases between them. Per the germline V gene, CDR1 is DFQATT and CDR2 is SNEGSKA (reference sequence). CDR3 nucleotides: TGCAGTGCTACCGTTGAGCAGTACTTC. This encodes CSATVEQYF.

V and J are TRBV28 and TRBJ1-5; 7 nucleotides line up with TRBD1. CDR3 length: 16 residues. Per germline, CDR1 MDHEN and CDR2 SYDVKM. V gave up 5 bases and J gave up 1 base; unmatched junction bases: 8. The CDR3 here is CASSPSRGQSNQPQHF. As DNA, the CDR3 is TGTGCCAGCAGTCCATCGCGGGGACAGAGCAATCAGCCCCAGCATTTT.

The chain carries TRBV4-1 and TRBJ2-3, with TRBD2 identical over 7 bases. V lost 3 bases to trimming and J lost 5 bases; unmatched junction nucleotides: 14. The CDR3 extends over 17 amino acids. Germline lookup yields CDR1 MGHRA and CDR2 YSYEKL. CDR3 nucleotide sequence: TGCGCCAGCAGCCATTTAGCGGGCCTAAAGCATGGAGATACGCAGTATTTT. Translated, it gives CASSHLAGLKHGDTQYF.

The chain links TRBV7-8 to TRBJ2-7; D gene unclear. The CDR3 runs 14 residues. The V end was cut by 1 base, the J end by 0 bases, with 7 bases between. Germline loops: CDR1 SGHVS, CDR2 FQNEAQ. The DNA of the CDR3 is TGTGCCAGCAGCTTAGAGCCAAGCTCCTACGAGCAGTACTTC. Amino acids: CASSLEPSSYEQYF.

The chain combines TRBV19 with TRBJ1-2, with unresolved D. V lost 7 bases, J lost 8 bases, and 17 bases lay in between. CDR3 length: 13 residues. Germline V CDR1 and CDR2: LNHDA, SQIVND (reference sequence). This CDR3 reads CASTNSGAQGYTF. The CDR3 DNA follows: TGTGCCAGTACCAACTCGGGTGCGCAGGGCTACACCTTC.

V usage is TRBV4-1 and J usage is TRBJ2-5, with D tentatively TRBD2 (5 bases). V lost 0 bases, J lost 4 bases, and 15 bases lay in between. Looked up from germline, CDR1 is MGHRA and CDR2 is YSYEKL. The CDR3 is 16 residues long. In DNA form, the CDR3 reads TGCGCCAGCAGCCAAGATCTGGGTGGAGGACGAGAGACCCAGTACTTC. It codes for CASSQDLGGGRETQYF.

This sequence joins TRBV4-1 and TRBJ2-1; 15 nucleotides line up with TRBD2. CDR1 and CDR2 from the germline V gene are MGHRA and YSYEKL. Trimming cost V 0 bases and J 9 bases; bases outside gene matches: 3. This CDR3 comprises 16 residues. CDR3 protein: CASSQDRGLAGGEQFF. Written as DNA, the CDR3 is TGCGCCAGCAGCCAAGATAGGGGACTAGCGGGGGGTGAGCAGTTCTTC.

This clone was found once. The chain uses TRBV7-9 and TRBJ1-1, with D possibly matching TRBD1 (5 bases). This CDR3 is built from 13 residues. The V end lost 0 bases, the J end lost 6 bases, and 8 bases lay between the germline ends. CDR1 and CDR2 from the germline V gene are SEHNR and FQNEAQ (reference sequence). CDR3: CASSLAPGAEAFF. CDR3 nucleotide sequence: TGTGCCAGCAGCTTAGCGCCGGGGGCTGAAGCTTTCTTT.

The chain employs TRBV6-1 and TRBJ2-7; TRBD1 agrees at 9 bases. The CDR3 has 14 amino acids. The germline V gene has CDR1 MNHNS and CDR2 SASEGT. Trimming removed 6 bases from V and 6 bases from J; junction bases left unmatched: 9. The CDR3 bases are TGTGCCAGCAGCCAGAGGGACAGGGAAAGCGAGCAGTACTTC. The encoded protein is CASSQRDRESEQYF.

V and J are TRBV9 and TRBJ2-5, with 7 positions matching TRBD1. Germline V gene sequence: CDR1 SGDLS, CDR2 YYNGEE. There are 16 residues in the CDR3. With 3 bases clipped from V and 5 bases from J, the junction kept 13 bases outside the gene matches. The CDR3 protein is CASSEGAEWLVETQYF. The DNA of the CDR3 is TGTGCCAGCAGCGAGGGGGCCGAGTGGTTAGTCGAGACCCAGTACTTC.

J is TRBJ2-1 and V is TRBV19, with D possibly called TRBD1 or TRBD2 (5 bases each). CDR1 is LNHDA, CDR2 SQIVND, per germline (reference sequence). V was trimmed by 3 bases and J by 5 bases, leaving 11 bases between them. The CDR3 contains 14 residues. CDR3 DNA: TGTGCCAGTAGTATCAGCTGGGGGAACAATGAGCAGTTCTTC. This sequence encodes CASSISWGNNEQFF. Full variable domain (remainder filled in from reference TRBV19 and TRBJ2-1): DGGITQSPKYLFRKEGQNVTLSCEQNLNHDAMYWYRQDPGQGLRLIYYSQIVNDFQKGDIAEGYSVSREKKESFPLTVTSAQKNPTAFYLCASSISWGNNEQFFGPGTRLTVL.

Sample share makes this clone large (0.1 to 1%). The V gene is TRBV15, the J gene TRBJ2-5, with a possible D match to TRBD1 (6 bases). V gave up 4 bases and J gave up 2 bases, with 11 bases separating them. Per germline, CDR1 LNHNV and CDR2 YYDKDF (reference sequence). This CDR3 region has 14 residues. This CDR3 reads CATSTMDSQETQYF. Written as DNA, the CDR3 is TGTGCCACCAGCACCATGGACAGTCAAGAGACCCAGTACTTC.

Remarks on this clone: Germline is not matched at one junction end, which may reflect a read error. This rearrangement joins TRBV9 to TRBJ1-1, with D unclear. This CDR3 spans 9 amino acids. Germline CDR1 and CDR2: SGDLS and YYNGEE. The CDR3 DNA reads TGTGCCAGCAGCGTCGTCGGTAATTTT. Protein sequence: CASSVVGNF.